This TCR beta chain originates from a study of shared clonotypes between healthy human individuals (dated by TCRdb to 2018 to 2021). For the wider study: The cohort included three men and a couple of women between 18 and 49 years of age. For each donor, CD4 naive and CD4 memory were each run on three plates, CD8 naive on two plates, and CD8 memory on one plate. Blood TCR repertoires of about 5 healthy adults were deeply sequenced to estimate repertoire size and the extent of clonotype sharing between individuals. Different laboratories and diverse techniques were used to prepare libraries and sequence TCR repertoires, to increase sequencing depth and limit assay-specific biases. Leukapheresis yielded between about 0.85 and 10 billion PBMCs per donor.

Comments on this clone: Its antigen is still unknown. No qualities accompany the bases; no much larger clone lies one base away.

Overall results and qualifications from the work: Only blood was sampled, and tissue TCR repertoires likely differ from those in blood. Naive subsets generally had larger estimated clonotype richness than memory subsets. Compared with non-shared clonotypes, the clonotypes found in all four sorted-subset donors had higher generation probabilities. Because the study included only a small number of donors, the genetic and exposure-history diversity represented was limited. When a handful of donors were compared, the shared fraction of clonotypes was around 5% for naive CD4, 3% to 4% for naive CD8, about 2.4% for memory CD4, and 0.35% to 0.4% for memory CD8. Rarefaction of sorted-subset datasets indicated incomplete sequencing despite the large sequencing depth. Pairwise subsampling led to the expectation that sequencing depth would affect the degree of clonotype sharing among donors.

Using the deep immunoSEQ assay, multiplex PCR amplified TCR CDR3 regions from genomic DNA. For each cell subset, the extracted genomic DNA was distributed evenly across all wells of several immunoSEQ 96-well plates, and each plate served as one replicate. For sorted subsets, around 200 ng genomic DNA, equal to tens of thousands of T cell genomes, was loaded into each replicate PCR. Purified libraries were quantified with a Qubit 3.0 fluorometer, sized on a Bioanalyzer 2100, and re-quantified with the KAPA Library Quantification kit. Each immunoSEQ 96-well plate was sequenced on its own single-read 150-cycle Illumina NextSeq 550 flow cell. Processing in the source paper ran as follows. The immunoSEQ output contained only junctional sequences without quality scores, so filtering could not match that applied to full-length reads. To assign V/J genes and CDR3, sequences were annotated against IMGT germline references using PyIR, a Python wrapper for IgBLAST v1.9. Any read was removed if the V/J assignment was weak (E-value above 1e-6), the CDR3 was missing, or the read contained stop codons, out-of-frame junctions, or ambiguous translated residues. V3J clonotypes were defined as sequences sharing the same inferred V gene, J gene, and CDR3 amino acid sequence. To compute the percentage overlap between repertoires, the number of shared unique clonotypes was divided by the size of the smaller repertoire. RTK rarefaction, the Chao1 estimator, and Recon v2.1 estimates of unobserved clonotypes were used to assess repertoire richness. Generation probabilities were computed with OLGA for all TCRbeta clonotypes obtained by the gDNA method from several donors. TCRdb provides this immuneACCESS table in a form limited to in-frame rearrangements. Some clones are lacking; in checked studies, under half of them reflect an unresolved V gene, and why the rest are absent is not known. V and J calls and clone size are as listed in that table; D and trimming were resolved from the DNA. This sample holds over 2 million clones; about 94% were observed only once. The ten largest clones represent 0.9% to 1.4% of the sample.

Taken from cysteine to phenylalanine, the CDR3 has 12 residues. The CDR3 DNA has 36 bases and is translated from base 1. CDR1 SGHNT and CDR2 YENEEA are derived from the germline V gene. V is pared back by 8 bases and J by 10 bases, with 12 bases lying between the germline termini. CD8 naive samples were obtained by positive selection for CCR7 among CD45RO-negative cells, yielding a CD45RA+CCR7+ population from which TemRA cells were excluded. Donors were healthy HIV-negative adults with no recently reported acute infections or vaccinations. All donors were Caucasian adults living in Nashville, Tennessee, USA. Blood was collected by leukapheresis, and PBMCs were isolated by Ficoll-Histopaque density gradient centrifugation and then cryopreserved in liquid nitrogen vapor phase. Analytical flow cytometry was used to check the purity and quantity of each magnetically sorted T cell population. From each sorted fraction, genomic DNA was isolated and quantified by UV absorbance on a Nanodrop 2000c.

The source of this sequence is a man younger than 35 in good health. Material: naive CD8+ T cells sorted from blood. The cell subset or site tag for this specimen amounts to: CD45RA+CCR7+. This chain joins TRBV11-3 to TRBJ1-6; confidence is insufficient to name the D gene. DNA sequence: TGTGCCAGCCACTTTTTTGAGTCACCCCTCCACTTT. The encoded protein is CASHFFESPLHF.